This T cell receptor beta chain was found in a study of blood T cell repertoires in COVID-19. Study information: PBMCs, B-cell-depleted T cells, or T cells were the source of the cDNA or gDNA that made up the material.

Those enrolled, adults aged about 18 to 89 years, came from roughly 22 US areas. Cohorts were assigned according to the clinical history that participants reported. All recovered Cohort 3 donors got two negative PCRs, got clearance, or saw symptom resolution. TCRdb keeps only in-frame clones here, not all; method: immunoSEQ multiplex PCR. The sample consists of hundreds of thousands of clones, 90% of them appearing once. J lost 4 bases, V lost 7 bases, and 3 bases had no gene match. Germline V gene data show CDR1 as MDHEN and CDR2 as SYDVKM. CDR3 length: 12 amino acids. V gene TRBV28 combines with J gene TRBJ2-5; 7 bases match TRBD1. The sequencing sample was made of PBMCs or T cells enriched from blood (not recorded which). The origin of this receptor is a man aged 60 to 69 who had recovered from COVID-19. CDR3 coding DNA: TGTGCCAGCAAGACAGGGTTAGAGACCCAGTACTTC. Its protein is CASKTGLETQYF.